Listed here is a single T cell receptor beta chain. CDR3 length: 13 amino acids. Germline V lookup: CDR1 SGHTS, CDR2 YDEGEE. With 3 bases removed from V and 8 bases from J, the gap between germline ends came to 9 bases. Sequencing used immunoSEQ multiplex PCR; TCRdb keeps in-frame clones, though not all of them. The profile shows some 350,000 clones, 75% to 90% of them singletons. The record originates from a study of blood T cell repertoires in COVID-19. Individuals drawn from 20 to 30 US areas were about 18 to 95 years old. Either two negative PCRs, clearance, or symptom resolution qualified Cohort 3 donors as recovered.

V gene TRBV5-8 combines with J gene TRBJ1-6; no clear D. The TCR sequence derives from a man aged 18-30 years who had recovered from COVID-19. Sample: PBMCs or T cells enriched from blood (not recorded which). CDR3 coding DNA: TGTGCCAGCAGCTCGTCCCAGGATTCACCCCTCCACTTT. Amino acids: CASSSSQDSPLHF.